Described below is a single T cell receptor (beta chain) sequence and its context. CDR3 regions were amplified by Arm-PCR using iRepertoire HTBI primers to build TCR beta libraries. TCRdb re-called the multiplex PCR reads through MiXCR, storing one row per CDR3 protein. The sample lists roughly 430,000 distinct CDR3 sequences; around a fifth were seen once. This record belongs to a study of regulatory T cells in long-lasting Graves disease. Time point: persistent/refractory GD, antithyroid drugs over 5 years with positive TRAb. From PBMCs, RNA was extracted and then used to make the TCR library. This receptor was obtained from a female donor with Graves disease. Sequencing was performed on peripheral blood mononuclear cells (PBMCs), taken when the disease was refractory, from a patient treated with antithyroid drugs.

CDR3 bases: TGTGCCAGCAGCTTAGTAGACAAGGAAAAACTGTTTTTT. It encodes CASSLVDKEKLFF. J is TRBJ1-4 and V is TRBV7-9; unclear D gene. The V gene's germline CDR1 is SEHNR and CDR2 FQNEAQ (reference sequence). Trimming removed 1 base at V and 8 bases at J, with 8 bases between. This CDR3 region has 13 residues.